Listed here is a single T cell receptor beta chain. Antigen: not known. Treatment given: 15 to 20 received Ad26.COV2.S at low or high dose, single or two shots; roughly five received placebo; per-sample allocation not given. Following the first vaccine or placebo injection, samples were taken on day 63. This sample stems from a study of Ad26.COV2.S vaccination and SARS-CoV-2 variants. Study context: Participant was drawn from the COV1001 Ad26.COV2.S trial arm. The study, taken as a whole, reports: The TCR-based breadth and depth measures might underestimate overall T cell responses.

TCRdb's copy holds only in-frame clones and misses some; the assay was immunoSEQ multiplex PCR. The sample includes hundreds of thousands of clones, roughly 90% of them seen just once. V was pared by 5 bases and J by 0 bases, with 8 bases between. The CDR3 contains 14 residues. Germline V lookup: CDR1 SNHLY, CDR2 FYNNEI. The V call is TRBV2, the J call TRBJ1-5; maybe TRBD1 (6 bases). The TCR sequence derives from a person between 18 and 59 years old who received the Ad26.COV2.S COVID-19 vaccine or a placebo. The specimen was peripheral blood, collected in a trial of Ad26.COV2.S vaccine versus placebo. CDR3 in amino acids: CASSNRDSNQPQHF. Here the CDR3 DNA reads TGTGCCAGCAGTAACAGGGATAGCAATCAGCCCCAGCATTTT.